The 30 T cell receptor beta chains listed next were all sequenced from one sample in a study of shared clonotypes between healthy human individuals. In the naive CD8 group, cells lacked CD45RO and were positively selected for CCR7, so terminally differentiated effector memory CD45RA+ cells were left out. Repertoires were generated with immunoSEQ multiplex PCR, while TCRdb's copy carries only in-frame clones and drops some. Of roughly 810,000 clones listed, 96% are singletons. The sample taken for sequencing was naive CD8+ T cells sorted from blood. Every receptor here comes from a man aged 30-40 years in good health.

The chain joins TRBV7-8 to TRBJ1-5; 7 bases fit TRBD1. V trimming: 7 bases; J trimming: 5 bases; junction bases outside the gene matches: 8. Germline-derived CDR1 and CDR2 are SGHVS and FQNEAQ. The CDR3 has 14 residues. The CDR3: CASTPTGWDQPQHF. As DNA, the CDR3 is TGTGCCAGCACCCCGACAGGGTGGGATCAGCCCCAGCATTTT.

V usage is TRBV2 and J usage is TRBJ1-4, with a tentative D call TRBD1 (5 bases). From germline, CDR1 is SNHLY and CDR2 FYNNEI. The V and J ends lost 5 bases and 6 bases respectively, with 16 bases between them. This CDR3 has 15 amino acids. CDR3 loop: CASSSRDGLDEKLFF. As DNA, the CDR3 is TGTGCCAGCAGTTCGAGGGACGGGTTGGATGAAAAACTGTTTTTT. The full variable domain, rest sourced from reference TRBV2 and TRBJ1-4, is EPEVTQTPSHQVTQMGQEVILRCVPISNHLYFYWYRQILGQKVEFLVSFYNNEISEKSEIFDDQFSVERPDGSNFTLKIRSTKLEDSAMYFCASSSRDGLDEKLFFGSGTQLSVL.

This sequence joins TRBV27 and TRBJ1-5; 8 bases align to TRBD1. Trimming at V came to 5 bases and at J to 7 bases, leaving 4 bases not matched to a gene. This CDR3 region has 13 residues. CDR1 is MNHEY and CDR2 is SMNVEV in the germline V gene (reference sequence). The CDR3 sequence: CASSQGAMQPQHF. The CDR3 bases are TGTGCCAGCAGTCAGGGGGCGATGCAGCCCCAGCATTTT.

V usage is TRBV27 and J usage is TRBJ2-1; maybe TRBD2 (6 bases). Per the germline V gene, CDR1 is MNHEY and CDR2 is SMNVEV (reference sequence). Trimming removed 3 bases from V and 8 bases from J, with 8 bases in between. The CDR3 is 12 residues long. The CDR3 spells CASSFPGDEQFF. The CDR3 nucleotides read TGTGCCAGCAGTTTCCCGGGGGATGAGCAGTTCTTC.

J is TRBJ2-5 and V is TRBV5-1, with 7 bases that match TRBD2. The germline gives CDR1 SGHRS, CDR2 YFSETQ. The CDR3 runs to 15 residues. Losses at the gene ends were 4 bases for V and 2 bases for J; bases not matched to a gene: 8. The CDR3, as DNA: TGCGCCAGCAGCCTGGTAACTAGCGCGCAAGAGACCCAGTACTTC. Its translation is CASSLVTSAQETQYF.

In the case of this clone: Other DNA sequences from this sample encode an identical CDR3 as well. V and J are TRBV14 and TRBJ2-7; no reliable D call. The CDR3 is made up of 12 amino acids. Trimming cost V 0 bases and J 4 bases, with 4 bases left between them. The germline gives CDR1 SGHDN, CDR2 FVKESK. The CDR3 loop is CASSQESYEQYF. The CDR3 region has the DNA TGTGCCAGCAGCCAAGAGAGTTACGAGCAGTACTTC.

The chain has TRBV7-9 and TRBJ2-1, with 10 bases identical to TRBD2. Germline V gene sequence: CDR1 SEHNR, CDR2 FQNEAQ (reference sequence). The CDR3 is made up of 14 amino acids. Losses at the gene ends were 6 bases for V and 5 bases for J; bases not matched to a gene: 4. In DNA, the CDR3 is TGTGCCAGCAGTTCTAGCGGGAGAAACAATGAGCAGTTCTTC. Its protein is CASSSSGRNNEQFF.

This CDR3 reads CASSPGAGEVYGYTF. CDR3 sequence (DNA): TGTGCCAGCAGTCCTGGGGCAGGGGAAGTTTATGGCTACACCTTC. This chain uses TRBV27 with TRBJ1-2, with D tentatively TRBD1 (6 bases). Per germline, CDR1 MNHEY and CDR2 SMNVEV (reference sequence). Trimming removed 5 bases at V and 5 bases at J, with 18 bases between. This CDR3 comprises 15 residues.

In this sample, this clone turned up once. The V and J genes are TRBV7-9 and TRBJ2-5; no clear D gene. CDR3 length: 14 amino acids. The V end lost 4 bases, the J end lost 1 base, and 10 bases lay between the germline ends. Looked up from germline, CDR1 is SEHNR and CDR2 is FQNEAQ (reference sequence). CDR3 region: CASSSSVGQETQYF. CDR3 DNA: TGTGCCAGCAGCTCGTCTGTTGGCCAAGAGACCCAGTACTTC. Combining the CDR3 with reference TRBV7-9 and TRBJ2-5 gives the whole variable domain DTGVSQNPRHKITKRGQNVTFRCDPISEHNRLYWYRQTLGQGPEFLTYFQNEAQLEKSRLLSDRFSAERPKGSFSTLEIQRTEQGDSAMYLCASSSSVGQETQYFGPGTRLLVL.

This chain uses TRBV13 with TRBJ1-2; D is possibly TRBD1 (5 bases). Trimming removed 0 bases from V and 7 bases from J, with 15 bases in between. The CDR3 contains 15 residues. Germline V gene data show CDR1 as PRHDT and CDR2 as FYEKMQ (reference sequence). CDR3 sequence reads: CASSLGQGRSGGYTF. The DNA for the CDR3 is TGTGCCAGCAGCTTAGGTCAGGGTCGTTCGGGTGGCTACACCTTC.

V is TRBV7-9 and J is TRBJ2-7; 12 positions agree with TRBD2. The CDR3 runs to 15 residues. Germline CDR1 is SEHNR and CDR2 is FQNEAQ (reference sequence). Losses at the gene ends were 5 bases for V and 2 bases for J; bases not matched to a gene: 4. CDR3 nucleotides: TGTGCCAGCAGCAACAGGACTAGCGGGACCTACGAGCAGTACTTC. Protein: CASSNRTSGTYEQYF.

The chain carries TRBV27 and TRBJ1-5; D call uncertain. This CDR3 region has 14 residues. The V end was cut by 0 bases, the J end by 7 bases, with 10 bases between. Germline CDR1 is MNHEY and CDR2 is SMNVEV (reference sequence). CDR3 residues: CASSLSGDFQPQHF. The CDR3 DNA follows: TGTGCCAGCAGTTTATCAGGCGATTTCCAGCCCCAGCATTTT.

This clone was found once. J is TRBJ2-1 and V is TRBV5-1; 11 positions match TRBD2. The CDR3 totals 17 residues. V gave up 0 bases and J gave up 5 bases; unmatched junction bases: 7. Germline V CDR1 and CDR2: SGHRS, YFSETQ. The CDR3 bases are TGCGCCAGCAGCTTGGGTCTAGCGGGAGGAAGGAACAATGAGCAGTTCTTC. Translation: CASSLGLAGGRNNEQFF.

The CDR3 is CASSLLTISGSDTQYF. CDR3 nucleotides: TGTGCCAGCAGCTTACTGACAATTTCTGGCTCAGATACGCAGTATTTT. The V gene is TRBV7-2, the J gene TRBJ2-3; D not certain. Germline loops: CDR1 SGHTA, CDR2 FQGNSA. The CDR3 runs to 16 residues. The V end lost 2 bases, the J end lost 4 bases, and 16 bases lay between the germline ends.

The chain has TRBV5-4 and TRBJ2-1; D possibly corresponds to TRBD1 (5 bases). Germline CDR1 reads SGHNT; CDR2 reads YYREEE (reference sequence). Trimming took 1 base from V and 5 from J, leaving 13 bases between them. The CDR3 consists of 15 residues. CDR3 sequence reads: CASSLTWGPNNEQFF. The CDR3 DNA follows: TGTGCCAGCAGCTTGACATGGGGCCCCAACAATGAGCAGTTCTTC.

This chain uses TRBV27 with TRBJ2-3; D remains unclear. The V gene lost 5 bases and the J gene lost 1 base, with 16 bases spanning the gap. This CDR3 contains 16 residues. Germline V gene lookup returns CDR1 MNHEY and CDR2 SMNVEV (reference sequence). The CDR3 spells CASSLLGFEGTDTQYF. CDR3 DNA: TGTGCCAGCAGTCTCCTAGGTTTCGAGGGCACAGATACGCAGTATTTT.

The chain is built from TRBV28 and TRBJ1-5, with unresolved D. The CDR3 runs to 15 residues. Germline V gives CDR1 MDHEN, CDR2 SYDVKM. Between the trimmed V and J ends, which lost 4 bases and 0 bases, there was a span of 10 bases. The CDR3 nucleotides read TGTGCCAGCAGTTCGGACGTTCCTAGCAATCAGCCCCAGCATTTT. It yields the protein CASSSDVPSNQPQHF.

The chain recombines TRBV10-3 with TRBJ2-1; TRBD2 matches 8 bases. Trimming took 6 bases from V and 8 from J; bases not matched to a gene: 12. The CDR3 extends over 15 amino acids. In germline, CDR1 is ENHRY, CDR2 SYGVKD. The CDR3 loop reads CAIRFGLAVGDEQFF. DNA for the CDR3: TGTGCCATCAGATTCGGACTAGCAGTTGGCGATGAGCAGTTCTTC.

The CDR3: CASSETSGRGINEQFF. The CDR3 nucleotides read TGTGCCAGCAGTGAAACTAGCGGGAGAGGGATCAATGAGCAGTTCTTC. The chain couples TRBV2 to TRBJ2-1; 11 positions agree with TRBD2. In germline, CDR1 is SNHLY, CDR2 FYNNEI. V was clipped by 2 bases and J by 6 bases; unmatched bases: 6. The CDR3 is 16 residues long.

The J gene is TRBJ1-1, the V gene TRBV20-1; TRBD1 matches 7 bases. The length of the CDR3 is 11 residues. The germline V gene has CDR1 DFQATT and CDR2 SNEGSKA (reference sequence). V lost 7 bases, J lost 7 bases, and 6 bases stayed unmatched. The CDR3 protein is CSVQQGVEAFF. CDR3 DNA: TGCAGTGTTCAGCAGGGGGTTGAAGCTTTCTTT.

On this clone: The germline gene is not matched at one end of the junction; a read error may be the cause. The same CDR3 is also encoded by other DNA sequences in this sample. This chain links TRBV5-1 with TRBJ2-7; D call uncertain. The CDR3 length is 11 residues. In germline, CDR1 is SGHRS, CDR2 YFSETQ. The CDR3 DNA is TGCGCCAGCAGTTTGGTCGGCGAGCAGTACTTC. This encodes CASSLVGEQYF.

Here the CDR3 DNA reads TGTGCCATCACTGTGGACAGCTACAATGAGCAGTTCTTC. This sequence encodes CAITVDSYNEQFF. The rearrangement uses TRBV10-3 and TRBJ2-1; D may be TRBD1 (6 bases). Germline CDR1 ENHRY, CDR2 SYGVKD. Trimming took 7 bases from V and 3 from J, leaving 10 bases between them. The length of the CDR3 is 13 residues.

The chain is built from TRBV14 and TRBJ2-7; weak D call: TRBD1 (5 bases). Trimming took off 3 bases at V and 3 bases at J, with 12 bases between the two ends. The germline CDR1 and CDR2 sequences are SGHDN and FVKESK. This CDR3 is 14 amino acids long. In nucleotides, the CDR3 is TGTGCCAGCAGCCATTTTGAGGACATCTACGAGCAGTACTTC. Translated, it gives CASSHFEDIYEQYF.

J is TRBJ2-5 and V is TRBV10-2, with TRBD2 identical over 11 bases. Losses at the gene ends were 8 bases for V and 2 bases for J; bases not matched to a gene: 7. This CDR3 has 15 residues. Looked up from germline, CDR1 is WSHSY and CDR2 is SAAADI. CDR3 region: CASGGTSGTQETQYF. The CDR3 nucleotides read TGCGCCAGCGGAGGGACTAGCGGAACACAAGAGACCCAGTACTTC.

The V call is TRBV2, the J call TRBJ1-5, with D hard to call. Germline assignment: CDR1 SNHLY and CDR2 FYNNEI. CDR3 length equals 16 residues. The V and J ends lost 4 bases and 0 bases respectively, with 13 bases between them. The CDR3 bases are TGTGCCAGCAGTGGGGGAGGGCGAGTTAGCAATCAGCCCCAGCATTTT. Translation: CASSGGGRVSNQPQHF.

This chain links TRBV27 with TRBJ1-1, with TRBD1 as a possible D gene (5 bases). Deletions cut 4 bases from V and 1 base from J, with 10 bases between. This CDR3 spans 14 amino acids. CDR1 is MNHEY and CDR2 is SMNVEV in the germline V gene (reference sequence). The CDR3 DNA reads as TGTGCCAGCAGTTCCGGCAGGGAGAACACTGAAGCTTTCTTT. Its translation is CASSSGRENTEAFF.

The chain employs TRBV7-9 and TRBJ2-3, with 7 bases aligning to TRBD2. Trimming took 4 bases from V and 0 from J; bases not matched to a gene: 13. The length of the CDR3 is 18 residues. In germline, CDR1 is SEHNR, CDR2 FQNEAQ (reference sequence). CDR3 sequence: CASSSTLLADSSTDTQYF. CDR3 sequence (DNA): TGTGCCAGCAGCTCGACCCTTCTAGCGGATTCTAGCACAGATACGCAGTATTTT.

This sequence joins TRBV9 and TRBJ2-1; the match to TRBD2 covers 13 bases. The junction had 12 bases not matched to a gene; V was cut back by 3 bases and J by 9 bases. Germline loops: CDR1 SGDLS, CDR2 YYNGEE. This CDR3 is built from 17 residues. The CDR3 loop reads CASSATRTSGRALEQFF. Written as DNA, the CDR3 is TGTGCCAGCAGCGCGACGAGAACTAGCGGGAGGGCCCTTGAGCAGTTCTTC.

CDR3 bases: TGCGCCAGCAGCTTGGTAGGGGGGGCGCCTTCCGAAAAACTGTTTTTT. Translation: CASSLVGGAPSEKLFF. The chain joins TRBV5-1 to TRBJ1-4; possibly TRBD1 for D (6 bases). This CDR3 contains 16 residues. V lost 0 bases to trimming and J lost 8 bases, with 17 bases between them. CDR1 and CDR2 (germline): SGHRS, YFSETQ.

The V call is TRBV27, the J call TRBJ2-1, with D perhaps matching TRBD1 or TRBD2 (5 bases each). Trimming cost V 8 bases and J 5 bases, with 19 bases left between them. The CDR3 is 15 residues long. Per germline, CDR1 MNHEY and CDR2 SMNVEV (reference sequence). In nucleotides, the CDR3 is TGTGCCAGCCGGACGGCGAGGGGAATGGACAATGAGCAGTTCTTC. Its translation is CASRTARGMDNEQFF.